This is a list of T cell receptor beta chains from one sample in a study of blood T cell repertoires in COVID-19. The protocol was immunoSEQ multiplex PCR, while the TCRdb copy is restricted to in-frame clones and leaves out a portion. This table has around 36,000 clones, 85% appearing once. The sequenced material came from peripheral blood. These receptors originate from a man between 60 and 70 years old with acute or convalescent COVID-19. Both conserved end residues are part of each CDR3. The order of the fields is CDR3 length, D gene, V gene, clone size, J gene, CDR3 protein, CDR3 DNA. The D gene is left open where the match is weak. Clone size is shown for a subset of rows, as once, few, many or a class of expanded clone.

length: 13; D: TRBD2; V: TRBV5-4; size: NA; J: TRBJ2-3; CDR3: CASSPLAGYTQYF; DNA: TGTGCCAGCAGCCCGCTAGCGGGGTATACGCAGTATTTT
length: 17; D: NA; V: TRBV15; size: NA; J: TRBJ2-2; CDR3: CATSREWGVGSTGELFF; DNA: TGTGCCACCAGCAGAGAGTGGGGAGTGGGGTCCACCGGGGAGCTGTTTTTT
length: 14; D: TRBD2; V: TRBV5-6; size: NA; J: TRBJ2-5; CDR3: CASSTLAANETQYF; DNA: TGTGCCAGCAGCACGCTAGCGGCCAATGAGACCCAGTACTTC
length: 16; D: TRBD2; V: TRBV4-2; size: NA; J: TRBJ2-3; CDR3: CASSQDLTSAGDTQYF; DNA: TGTGCCAGCAGCCAAGATTTGACTAGCGCTGGCGATACGCAGTATTTT
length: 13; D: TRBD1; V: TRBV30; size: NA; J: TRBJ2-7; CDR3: CACSTGVAYEQYF; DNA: TGTGCCTGTTCGACAGGGGTGGCCTACGAGCAGTACTTC
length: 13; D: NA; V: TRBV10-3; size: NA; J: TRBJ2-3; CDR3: CAIGGNYTDTQYF; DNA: TGTGCCATCGGGGGGAACTACACAGATACGCAGTATTTT
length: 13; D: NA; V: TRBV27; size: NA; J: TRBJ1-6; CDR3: CASSRAEVSPLHF; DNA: TGTGCCAGCAGTCGTGCAGAAGTTTCACCCCTCCACTTT
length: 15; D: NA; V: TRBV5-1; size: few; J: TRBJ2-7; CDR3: CASSLAPTSSYEQYF; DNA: TGCGCCAGCAGCTTGGCCCCGACAAGCTCCTACGAGCAGTACTTC
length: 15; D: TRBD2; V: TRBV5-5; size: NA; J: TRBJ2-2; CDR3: CASIPGLALSGELFF; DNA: TGTGCCAGCATCCCGGGACTAGCTCTTTCGGGGGAGCTGTTTTTT
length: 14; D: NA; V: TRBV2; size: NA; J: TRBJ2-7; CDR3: CASSGRVSAYEQYF; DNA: TGTGCCAGCAGTGGTCGAGTTTCGGCCTACGAGCAGTACTTC
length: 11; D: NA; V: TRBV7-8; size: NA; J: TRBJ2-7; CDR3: CASSSPEGQYF; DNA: TGTGCCAGCAGCTCGCCGGAGGGGCAGTACTTC
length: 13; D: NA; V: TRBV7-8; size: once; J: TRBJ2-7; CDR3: CASSSADRYEQYF; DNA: TGTGCCAGCAGCTCAGCGGACAGATACGAGCAGTACTTC
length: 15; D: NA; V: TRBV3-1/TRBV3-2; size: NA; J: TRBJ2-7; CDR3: CASGGGMGARYEQYF; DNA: TGTGCCAGCGGGGGTGGAATGGGGGCCCGCTACGAGCAGTACTTC
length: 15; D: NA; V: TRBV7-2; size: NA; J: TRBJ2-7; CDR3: CASSPPGRVTYEQYF; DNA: TGTGCCAGCAGCCCCCCCGGGCGGGTAACCTACGAGCAGTACTTC
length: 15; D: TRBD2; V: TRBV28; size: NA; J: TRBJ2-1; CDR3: CASSLWRSGGPEQFF; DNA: TGTGCCAGCAGTTTATGGCGTAGCGGGGGGCCTGAGCAGTTCTTC
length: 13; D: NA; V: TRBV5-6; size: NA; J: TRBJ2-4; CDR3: CASSPGLKDIQYF; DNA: TGTGCCAGCAGCCCGGGACTCAAGGACATTCAGTACTTC
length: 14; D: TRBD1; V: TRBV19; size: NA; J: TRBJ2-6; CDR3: CASNTGAGANVLTF; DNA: TGTGCCAGTAATACAGGGGCAGGGGCCAACGTCCTGACTTTC
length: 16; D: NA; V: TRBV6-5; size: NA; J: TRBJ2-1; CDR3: CASSLREGQGLYEQFF; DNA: TGTGCCAGCAGTTTACGGGAGGGACAGGGATTATATGAGCAGTTCTTC
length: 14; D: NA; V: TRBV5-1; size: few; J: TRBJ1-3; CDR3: CASSFDSSGNTIYF; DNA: TGCGCCAGCAGCTTTGACAGCTCTGGAAACACCATATATTTT
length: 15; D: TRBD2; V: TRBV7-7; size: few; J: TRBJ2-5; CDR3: CASSLGPSGRETQYF; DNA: TGTGCTAGCAGCTTAGGTCCTAGCGGTCGTGAGACCCAGTACTTC
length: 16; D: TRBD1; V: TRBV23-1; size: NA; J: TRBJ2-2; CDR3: CASSRQGFPLTGELFF; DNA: TGCGCCAGCAGCCGACAGGGGTTCCCCCTCACCGGGGAGCTGTTTTTT
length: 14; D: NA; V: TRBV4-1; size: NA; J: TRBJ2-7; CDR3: CASSLGGGNYEQYF; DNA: TGCGCCAGCAGCCTGGGAGGGGGGAACTACGAGCAGTACTTC
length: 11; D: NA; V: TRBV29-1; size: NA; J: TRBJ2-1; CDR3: CSHREYNEQFF; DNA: TGCAGCCACCGAGAGTACAATGAGCAGTTCTTC
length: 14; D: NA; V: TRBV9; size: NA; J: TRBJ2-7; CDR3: CASSGGETDYEQYF; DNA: TGTGCCAGCAGCGGGGGGGAGACAGATTACGAGCAGTACTTC
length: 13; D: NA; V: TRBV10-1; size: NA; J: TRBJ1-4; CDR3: CASSGSLNEKLFF; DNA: TGCGCCAGCAGTGGGTCCCTTAATGAAAAACTGTTTTTT
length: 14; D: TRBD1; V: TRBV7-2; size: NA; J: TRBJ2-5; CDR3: CASSLDRGEETQYF; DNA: TGTGCCAGCAGCTTAGACAGGGGAGAAGAGACCCAGTACTTC
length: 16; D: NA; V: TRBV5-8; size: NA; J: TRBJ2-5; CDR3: CASSLEWAGDQETQYF; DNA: TGTGCCAGCAGCTTGGAATGGGCAGGGGACCAAGAGACCCAGTACTTC
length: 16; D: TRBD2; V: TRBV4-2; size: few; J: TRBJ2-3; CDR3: CASSQLRTSGSDTQYF; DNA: TGTGCCAGCAGCCAACTCCGGACTAGCGGGAGTGATACGCAGTATTTT
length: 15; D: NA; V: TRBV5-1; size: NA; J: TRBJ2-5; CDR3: CASSLPLANSETQYF; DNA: TGCGCCAGCAGCTTGCCTTTAGCTAATTCGGAGACCCAGTACTTC
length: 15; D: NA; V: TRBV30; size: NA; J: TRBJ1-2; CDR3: CAWTPGGSGRYGYTF; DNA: TGTGCCTGGACCCCTGGGGGGTCGGGTCGATATGGCTACACCTTC
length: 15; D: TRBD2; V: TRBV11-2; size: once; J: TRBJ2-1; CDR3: CASSAGLAEGNEQFF; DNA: TGTGCCAGCAGCGCCGGACTAGCTGAGGGCAATGAGCAGTTCTTC
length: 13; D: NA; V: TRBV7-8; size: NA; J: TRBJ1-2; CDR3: CASSRNGQRGYTF; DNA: TGTGCCAGCAGCCGAAATGGACAGCGAGGCTACACCTTC
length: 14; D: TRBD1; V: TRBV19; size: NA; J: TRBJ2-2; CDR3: CASSGQGNTGELFF; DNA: TGTGCCAGTAGTGGACAGGGAAACACCGGGGAGCTGTTTTTT
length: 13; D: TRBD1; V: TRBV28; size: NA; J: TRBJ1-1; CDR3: CASSNGQGGEAFF; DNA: TGTGCCAGCAGCAACGGACAGGGAGGTGAAGCTTTCTTT
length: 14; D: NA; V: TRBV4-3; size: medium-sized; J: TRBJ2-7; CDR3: CASSQGTGTYEQYF; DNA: TGCGCCAGCAGCCAAGGGACGGGGACCTACGAGCAGTACTTC
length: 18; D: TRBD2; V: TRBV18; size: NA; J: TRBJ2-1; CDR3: CASSPPPTLTSGNNEQFF; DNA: TGTGCCAGCTCACCACCTCCGACTTTAACTAGCGGCAACAATGAGCAGTTCTTC
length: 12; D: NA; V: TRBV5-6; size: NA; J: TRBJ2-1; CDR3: CASSQGGNEQFF; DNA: TGTGCCAGCAGCCAAGGGGGCAATGAGCAGTTCTTC
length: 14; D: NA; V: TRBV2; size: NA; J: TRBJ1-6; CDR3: CASSSGTTNSPLHF; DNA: TGTGCCAGCAGCTCCGGGACTACTAATTCACCCCTCCACTTT
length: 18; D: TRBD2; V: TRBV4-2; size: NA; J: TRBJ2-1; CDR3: CASRVEVGETSGRYEQFF; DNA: TGTGCCAGCAGGGTCGAGGTAGGGGAGACTAGCGGGAGATATGAGCAGTTCTTC
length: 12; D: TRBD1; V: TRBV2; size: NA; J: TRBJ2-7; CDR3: CATTGVSYEQYF; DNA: TGTGCCACAACAGGGGTCTCCTACGAGCAGTACTTC
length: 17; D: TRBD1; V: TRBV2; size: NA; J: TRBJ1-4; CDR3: CASTDAALGQGGEKLFF; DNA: TGTGCCAGCACCGACGCGGCTTTGGGACAGGGGGGTGAAAAACTGTTTTTT
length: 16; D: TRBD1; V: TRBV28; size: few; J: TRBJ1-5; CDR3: CASSKPTGQNNQPQHF; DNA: TGTGCCAGCAGTAAACCCACGGGACAGAACAATCAGCCCCAGCATTTT
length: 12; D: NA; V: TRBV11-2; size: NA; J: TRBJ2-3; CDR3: CASTRGAGPQYF; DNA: TGTGCCAGCACTCGGGGGGCGGGTCCGCAGTATTTT
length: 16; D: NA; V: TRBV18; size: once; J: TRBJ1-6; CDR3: CASSPDLPINNSPLHF; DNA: TGTGCCAGCTCGCCCGACTTGCCAATAAATAATTCACCCCTCCACTTT
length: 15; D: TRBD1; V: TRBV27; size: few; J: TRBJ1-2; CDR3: CASLTRQGARSGYTF; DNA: TGTGCCAGCCTCACCCGTCAGGGGGCCCGGAGCGGCTACACCTTC
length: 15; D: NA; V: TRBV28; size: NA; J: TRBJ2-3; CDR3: CASSFGRRGTDTQYF; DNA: TGTGCCAGCAGTTTTGGGCGCAGGGGTACAGATACGCAGTATTTT
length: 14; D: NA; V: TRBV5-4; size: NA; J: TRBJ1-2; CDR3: CASSSRTENYGYTF; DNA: TGTGCCAGCAGCTCCAGGACAGAGAACTATGGCTACACCTTC
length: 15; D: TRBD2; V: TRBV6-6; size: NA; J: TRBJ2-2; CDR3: CASSPGTIRHGELFF; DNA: TGTGCCAGCAGTCCCGGGACTATCAGGCACGGGGAGCTGTTTTTT
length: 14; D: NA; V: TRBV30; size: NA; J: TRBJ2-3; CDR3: CAWSVSSPGDTQYF; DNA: TGTGCCTGGAGTGTATCCAGCCCCGGGGATACGCAGTATTTT
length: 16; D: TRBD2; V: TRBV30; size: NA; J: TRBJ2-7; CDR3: CAWRKTSGSTIYEQYF; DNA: TGTGCCTGGAGGAAGACTAGCGGGAGTACAATCTACGAGCAGTACTTC
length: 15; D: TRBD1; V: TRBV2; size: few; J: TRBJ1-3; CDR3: CASSTGTGGGNTIYF; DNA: TGTGCCAGCAGTACTGGGACAGGGGGTGGAAACACCATATATTTT
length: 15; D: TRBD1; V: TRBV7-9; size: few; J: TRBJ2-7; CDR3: CASSLGRGRGYEQYF; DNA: TGTGCCAGCAGCTTGGGCAGGGGGCGCGGTTACGAGCAGTACTTC
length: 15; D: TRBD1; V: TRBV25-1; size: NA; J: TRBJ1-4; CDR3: CASSPLGGLGEKLFF; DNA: TGTGCCAGCAGTCCCCTAGGGGGCTTAGGTGAAAAACTGTTTTTT